This T cell receptor (beta chain) was identified in a study of T cells in localized non-small cell lung cancer. Study findings and constraints: Heterogeneity is still possible, as just one tumor region was sequenced. Uninvolved adjacent lung showed the highest T cell clonality, exceeding tumor. Among blood samples, higher T cell density accompanied longer overall survival.

This clone turned up a few times. Its antigen is not known. The sampled adjacent lung lay at least 2 cm from the tumor margin and showed no atypia. The assay was immunoSEQ multiplex PCR, and TCRdb's table has in-frame clones only and misses some. The sample includes under 2,000 clones, just over 35% seen only once; the top ten take more than 7%. The CDR3 consists of 15 residues. Germline lookup yields CDR1 SGHNT and CDR2 YENEEA. V was cut by 3 bases and J by 2 bases, with 11 bases left in between. The chain joins TRBV11-3 to TRBJ1-5, with a possible D match to TRBD1 (6 bases). This sequence originates from an older female donor with stage II squamous cell lung carcinoma. Sequencing used normal lung tissue next to the tumor, obtained before any cancer treatment. The CDR3 DNA sequence: TGTGCCAGCAGCTTGGCCAGGGGAGGCAATCAGCCCCAGCATTTT. Protein sequence: CASSLARGGNQPQHF.